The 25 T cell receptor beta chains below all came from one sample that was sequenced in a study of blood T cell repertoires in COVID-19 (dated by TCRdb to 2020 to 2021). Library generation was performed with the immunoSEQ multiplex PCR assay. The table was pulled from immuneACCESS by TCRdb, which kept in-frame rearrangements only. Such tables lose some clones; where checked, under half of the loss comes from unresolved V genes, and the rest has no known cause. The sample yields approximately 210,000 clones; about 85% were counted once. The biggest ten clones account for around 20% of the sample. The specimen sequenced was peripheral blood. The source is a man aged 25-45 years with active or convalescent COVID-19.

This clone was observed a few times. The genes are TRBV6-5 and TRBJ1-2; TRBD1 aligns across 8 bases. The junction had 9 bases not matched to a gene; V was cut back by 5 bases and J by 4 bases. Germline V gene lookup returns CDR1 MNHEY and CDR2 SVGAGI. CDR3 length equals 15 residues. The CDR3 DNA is TGTGCCAGCAGTATGACACAGGGGGAATCCTATGGCTACACCTTC. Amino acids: CASSMTQGESYGYTF.

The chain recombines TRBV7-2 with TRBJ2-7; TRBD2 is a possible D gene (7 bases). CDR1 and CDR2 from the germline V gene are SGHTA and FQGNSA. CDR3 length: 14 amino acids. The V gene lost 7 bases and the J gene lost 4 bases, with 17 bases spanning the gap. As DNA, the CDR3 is TGTGCCAGCAACGTAGGGGCGGGGGCATACGAGCAGTACTTC. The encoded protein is CASNVGAGAYEQYF.

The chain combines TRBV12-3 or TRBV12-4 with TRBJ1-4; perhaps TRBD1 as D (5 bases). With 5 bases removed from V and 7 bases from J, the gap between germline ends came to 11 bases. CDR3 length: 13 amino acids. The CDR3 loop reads CASSPWGPEKLFF. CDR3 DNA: TGTGCCAGCAGTCCATGGGGCCCTGAAAAACTGTTTTTT.

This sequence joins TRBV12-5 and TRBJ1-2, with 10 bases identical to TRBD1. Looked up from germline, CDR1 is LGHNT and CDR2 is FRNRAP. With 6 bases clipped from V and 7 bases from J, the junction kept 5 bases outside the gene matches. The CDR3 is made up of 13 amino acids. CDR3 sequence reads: CASGTDRGLGYTF. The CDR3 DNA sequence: TGTGCTAGTGGCACCGACAGGGGGCTTGGCTACACCTTC. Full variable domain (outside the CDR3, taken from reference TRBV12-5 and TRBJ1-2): DARVTQTPRHKVTEMGQEVTMRCQPILGHNTVFWYRQTMMQGLELLAYFRNRAPLDDSGMPKDRFSAEMPDATLATLKIQPSEPRDSAVYFCASGTDRGLGYTFGSGTRLTVV.

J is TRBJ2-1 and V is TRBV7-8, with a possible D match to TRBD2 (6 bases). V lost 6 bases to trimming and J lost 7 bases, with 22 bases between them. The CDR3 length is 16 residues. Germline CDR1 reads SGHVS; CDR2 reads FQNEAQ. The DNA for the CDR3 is TGTGCCAGCAGGGGACTTCGGGGCCCCCCTGTGAATGAGCAGTTCTTC. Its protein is CASRGLRGPPVNEQFF.

CDR3 protein: CASRDRTAMNTEAFF. CDR3 nucleotides: TGTGCCAGCAGGGACCGGACAGCTATGAACACTGAAGCTTTCTTT. The gene calls are TRBV6-5 and TRBJ1-1; TRBD1 might be the D (6 bases). The CDR3 spans 15 residues. Germline CDR1 reads MNHEY; CDR2 reads SVGAGI. V lost 6 bases to trimming and J lost 0 bases, with 14 bases between them.

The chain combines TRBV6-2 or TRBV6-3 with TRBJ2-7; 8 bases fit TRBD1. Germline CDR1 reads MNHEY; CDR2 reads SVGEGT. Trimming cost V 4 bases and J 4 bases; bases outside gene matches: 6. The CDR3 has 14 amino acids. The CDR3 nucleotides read TGTGCCAGCAGTTCTACAGGGGGTAGGTACGAGCAGTACTTC. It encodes CASSSTGGRYEQYF.

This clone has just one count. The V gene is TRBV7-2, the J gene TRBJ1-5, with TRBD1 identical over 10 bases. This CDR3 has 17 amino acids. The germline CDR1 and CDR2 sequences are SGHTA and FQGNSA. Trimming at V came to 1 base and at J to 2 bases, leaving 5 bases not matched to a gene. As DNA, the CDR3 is TGTGCCAGCAGCTTAGACGGGGACAGGGGTGGCAATCAGCCCCAGCATTTT. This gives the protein CASSLDGDRGGNQPQHF.

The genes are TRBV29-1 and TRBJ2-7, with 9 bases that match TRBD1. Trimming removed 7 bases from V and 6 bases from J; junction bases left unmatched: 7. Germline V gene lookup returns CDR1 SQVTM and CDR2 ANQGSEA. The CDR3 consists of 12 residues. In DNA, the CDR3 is TGCAGCGCTCGACAGGGGGTGGGCGAGCAGTACTTC. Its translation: CSARQGVGEQYF.

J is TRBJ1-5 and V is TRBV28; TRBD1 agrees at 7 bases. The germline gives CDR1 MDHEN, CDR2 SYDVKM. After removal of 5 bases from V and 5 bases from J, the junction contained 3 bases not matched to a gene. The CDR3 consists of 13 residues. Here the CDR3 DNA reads TGTGCCAGCAGTCCCGGGACAGATCAGCCCCAGCATTTT. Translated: CASSPGTDQPQHF.

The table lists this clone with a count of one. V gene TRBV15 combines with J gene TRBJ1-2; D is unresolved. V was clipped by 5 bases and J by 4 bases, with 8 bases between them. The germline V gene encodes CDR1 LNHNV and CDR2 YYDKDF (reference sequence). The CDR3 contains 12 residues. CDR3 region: CATSGSGYGYTF. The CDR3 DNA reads TGTGCCACCAGCGGGAGTGGCTATGGCTACACCTTC.

Written as DNA, the CDR3 is TGTGCCTGGAGTGCCGGTCTGGGGGGAGAGACCCAGTACTTC. Its protein is CAWSAGLGGETQYF. The rearrangement joins TRBV30 to TRBJ2-5, with D perhaps TRBD2 (6 bases). The V gene lost 1 base and the J gene lost 4 bases, with 13 bases spanning the gap. Germline lookup yields CDR1 GTSNPN and CDR2 SVGIG (reference sequence). This CDR3 spans 14 amino acids.

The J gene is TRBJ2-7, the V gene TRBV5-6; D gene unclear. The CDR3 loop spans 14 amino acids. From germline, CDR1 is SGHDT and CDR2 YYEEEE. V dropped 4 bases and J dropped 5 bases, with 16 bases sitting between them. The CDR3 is CASSKIVVSDEQYF. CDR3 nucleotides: TGTGCCAGCAGCAAGATTGTCGTTTCGGACGAGCAGTACTTC.

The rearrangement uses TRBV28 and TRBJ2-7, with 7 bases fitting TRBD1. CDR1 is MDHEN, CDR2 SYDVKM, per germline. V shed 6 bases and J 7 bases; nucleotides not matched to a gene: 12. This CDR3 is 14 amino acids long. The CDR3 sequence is CASSPPTGWGEQYF. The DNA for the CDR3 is TGTGCCAGCAGCCCCCCGACAGGGTGGGGAGAGCAGTACTTC.

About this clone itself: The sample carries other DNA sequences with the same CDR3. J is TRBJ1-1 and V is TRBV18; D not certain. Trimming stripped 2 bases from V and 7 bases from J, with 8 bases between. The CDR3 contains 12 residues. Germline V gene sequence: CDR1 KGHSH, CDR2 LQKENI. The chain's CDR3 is CASSPSGGEAFF. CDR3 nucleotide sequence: TGTGCCAGCTCACCATCCGGAGGTGAAGCTTTCTTT.

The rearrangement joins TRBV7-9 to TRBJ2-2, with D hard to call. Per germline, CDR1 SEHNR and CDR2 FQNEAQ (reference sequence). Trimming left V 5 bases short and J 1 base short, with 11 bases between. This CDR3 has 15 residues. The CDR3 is CASSLSSRNTGELFF. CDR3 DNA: TGTGCCAGCAGCCTATCATCAAGGAACACCGGGGAGCTGTTTTTT. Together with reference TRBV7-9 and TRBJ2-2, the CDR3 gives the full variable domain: DTGVSQNPRHKITKRGQNVTFRCDPISEHNRLYWYRQTLGQGPEFLTYFQNEAQLEKSRLLSDRFSAERPKGSFSTLEIQRTEQGDSAMYLCASSLSSRNTGELFFGEGSRLTVL.

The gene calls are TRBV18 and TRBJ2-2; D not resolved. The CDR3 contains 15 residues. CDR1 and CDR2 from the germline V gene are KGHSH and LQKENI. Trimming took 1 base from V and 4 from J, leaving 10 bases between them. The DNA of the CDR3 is TGTGCCAGCTCACCACGCCAGGTGGGCACCGGGGAGCTGTTTTTT. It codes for CASSPRQVGTGELFF.

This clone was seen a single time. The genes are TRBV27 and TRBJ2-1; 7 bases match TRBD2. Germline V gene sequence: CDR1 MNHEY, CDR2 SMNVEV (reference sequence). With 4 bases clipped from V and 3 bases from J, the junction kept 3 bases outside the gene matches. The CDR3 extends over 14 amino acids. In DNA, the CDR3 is TGTGCCAGCAGTTATGGCGGGGGCTACAATGAGCAGTTCTTC. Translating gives CASSYGGGYNEQFF.

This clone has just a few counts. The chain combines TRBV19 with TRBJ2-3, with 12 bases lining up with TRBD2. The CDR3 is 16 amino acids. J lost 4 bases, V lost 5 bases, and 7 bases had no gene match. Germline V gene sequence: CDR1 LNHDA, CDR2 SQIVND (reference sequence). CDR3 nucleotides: TGTGCCAGTAGTCCGCGCCCTAGCGGGGGGGCAGATACGCAGTATTTT. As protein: CASSPRPSGGADTQYF.

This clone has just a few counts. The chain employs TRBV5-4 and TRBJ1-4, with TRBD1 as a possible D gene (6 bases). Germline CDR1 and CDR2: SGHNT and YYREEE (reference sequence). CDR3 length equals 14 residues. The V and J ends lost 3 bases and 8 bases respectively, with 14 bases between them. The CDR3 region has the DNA TGTGCCAGCAGCTCCCCGGGAGGGGGGGAAAAACTGTTTTTT. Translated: CASSSPGGGEKLFF.

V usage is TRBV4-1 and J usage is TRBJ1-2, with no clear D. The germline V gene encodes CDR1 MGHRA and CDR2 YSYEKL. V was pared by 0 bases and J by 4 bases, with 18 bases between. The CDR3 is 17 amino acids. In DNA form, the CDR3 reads TGCGCCAGCAGCCAAGATGCGACGAGGAGGGAGCTCTATGGCTACACCTTC. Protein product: CASSQDATRRELYGYTF.

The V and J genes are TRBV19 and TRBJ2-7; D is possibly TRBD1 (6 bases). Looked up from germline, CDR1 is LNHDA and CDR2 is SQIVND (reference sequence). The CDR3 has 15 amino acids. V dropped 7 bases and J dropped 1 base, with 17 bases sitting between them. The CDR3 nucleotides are TGTGCCAGTATTCTCGCCACGGACAGATCCTACGAGCAGTACTTC. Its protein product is CASILATDRSYEQYF.

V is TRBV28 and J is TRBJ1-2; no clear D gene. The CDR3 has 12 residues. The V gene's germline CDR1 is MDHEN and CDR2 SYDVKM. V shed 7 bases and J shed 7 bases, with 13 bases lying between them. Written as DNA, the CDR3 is TGTGCCAGCACCATCTCCGGAGCTGGCTACACCTTC. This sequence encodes CASTISGAGYTF.

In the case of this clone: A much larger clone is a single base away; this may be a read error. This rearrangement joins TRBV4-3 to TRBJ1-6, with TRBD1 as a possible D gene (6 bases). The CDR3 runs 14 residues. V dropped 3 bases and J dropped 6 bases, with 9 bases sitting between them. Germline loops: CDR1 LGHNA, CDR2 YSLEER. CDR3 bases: TGCGCCAGCAGCCAGGACAGCCTTAATTCACCCCTCCACTTT. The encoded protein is CASSQDSLNSPLHF.

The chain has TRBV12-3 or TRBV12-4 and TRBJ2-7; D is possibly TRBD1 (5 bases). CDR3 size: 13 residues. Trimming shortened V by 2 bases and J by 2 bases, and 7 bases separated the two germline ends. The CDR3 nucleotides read TGTGCCAGCAGTTTATTGACAGCCTACGAGCAGTACTTC. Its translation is CASSLLTAYEQYF.